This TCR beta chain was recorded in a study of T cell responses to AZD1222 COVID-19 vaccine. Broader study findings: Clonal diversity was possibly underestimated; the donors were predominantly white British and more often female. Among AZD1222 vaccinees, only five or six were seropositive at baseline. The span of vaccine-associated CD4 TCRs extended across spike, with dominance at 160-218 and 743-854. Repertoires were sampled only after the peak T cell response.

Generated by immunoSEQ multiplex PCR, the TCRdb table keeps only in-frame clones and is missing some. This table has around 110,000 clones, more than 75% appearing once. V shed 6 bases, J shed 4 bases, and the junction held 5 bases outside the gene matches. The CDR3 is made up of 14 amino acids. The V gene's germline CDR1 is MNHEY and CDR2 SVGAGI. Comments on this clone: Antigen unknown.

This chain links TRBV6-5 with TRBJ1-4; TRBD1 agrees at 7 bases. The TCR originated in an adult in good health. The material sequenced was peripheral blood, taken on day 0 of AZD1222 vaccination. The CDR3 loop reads CASRYRGINEKLFF. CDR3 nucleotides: TGTGCCAGCAGATACAGGGGTATTAATGAAAAACTGTTTTTT.